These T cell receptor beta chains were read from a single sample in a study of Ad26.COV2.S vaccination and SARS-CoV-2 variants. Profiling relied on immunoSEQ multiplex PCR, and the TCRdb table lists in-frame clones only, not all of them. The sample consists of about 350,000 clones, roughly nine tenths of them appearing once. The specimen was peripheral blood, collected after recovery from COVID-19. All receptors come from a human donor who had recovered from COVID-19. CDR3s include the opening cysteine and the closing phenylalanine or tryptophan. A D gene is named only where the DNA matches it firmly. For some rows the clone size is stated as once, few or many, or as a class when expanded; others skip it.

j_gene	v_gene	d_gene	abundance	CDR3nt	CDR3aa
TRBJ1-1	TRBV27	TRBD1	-	TGTGCCAGCAGTCTTCAGGGGGCACCGAACACTGAAGCTTTCTTT	CASSLQGAPNTEAFF
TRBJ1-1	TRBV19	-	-	TGTGCCAGTAGTATAGATCGGGGGTTTGCTTTCTTT	CASSIDRGFAFF
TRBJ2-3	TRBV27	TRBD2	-	TGTGCCAGCAGTGGTCTAGCGGGGGGAGTTACAGATACGCAGTATTTT	CASSGLAGGVTDTQYF
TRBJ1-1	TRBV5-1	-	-	TGCGCCAGCAGCCCTTATAACAGGGTGATGAACACTGAAGCTTTCTTT	CASSPYNRVMNTEAFF
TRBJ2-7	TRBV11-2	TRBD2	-	TGTGCCAGCAGCTTAGCGGGGGGGGTCTACGAGCAGTACTTC	CASSLAGGVYEQYF
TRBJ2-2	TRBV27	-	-	TGTGCCAGCCCCCCCAGGGGAGCCGGGGAGCTGTTTTTT	CASPPRGAGELFF
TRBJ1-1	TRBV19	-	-	TGTGCCAGTAGTACCCCCCTGAGGGGGTTGCCCAACACTGAAGCTTTCTTT	CASSTPLRGLPNTEAFF
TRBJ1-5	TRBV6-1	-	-	TGTGCCAGCAGTGTCGGGACGGAAAAGGATCATAGCAATCAGCCCCAGCATTTT	CASSVGTEKDHSNQPQHF
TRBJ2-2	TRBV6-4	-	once	TGTGCCAGCAGCCGGGACACGAGGAACACCGGGGAGCTGTTTTTT	CASSRDTRNTGELFF
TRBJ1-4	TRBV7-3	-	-	TGTGCCAGCAGCCCCCGGACTGGTGAAAAACTGTTTTTT	CASSPRTGEKLFF
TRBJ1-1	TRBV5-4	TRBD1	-	TGTGCCAGCAGCCCTAGGACAGGGGAGAACACTGAAGCTTTCTTT	CASSPRTGENTEAFF
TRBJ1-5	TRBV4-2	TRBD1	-	TGTGCCAGCAGCCCGATACTAGGGGGCGGTCAGCCCCAGCATTTT	CASSPILGGGQPQHF
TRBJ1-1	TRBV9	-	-	TGTGCCAGCAGCCCCCTGGGGAGGTCCACTGAAGCTTTCTTT	CASSPLGRSTEAFF
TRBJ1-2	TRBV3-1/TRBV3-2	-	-	TGTGCCAGCAGCCAAACACCAAACCGCTTCTACACCTTC	CASSQTPNRFYTF
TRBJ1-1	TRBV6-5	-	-	TGTGCCAGCAGTTACTCCCCCAGGGGTGACACTGAAGCTTTCTTT	CASSYSPRGDTEAFF
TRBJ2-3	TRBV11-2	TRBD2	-	TGTGCCAGCAGCTTACGTCCCCCCAGCGGGGGGCGCGATACGCAGTATTTT	CASSLRPPSGGRDTQYF
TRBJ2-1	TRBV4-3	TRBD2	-	TGCGCCAGCAGCCACTCTAGCGGGGGCTACAATGAGCAGTTCTTC	CASSHSSGGYNEQFF
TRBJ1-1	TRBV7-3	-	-	TGTGCCAGCAGCTTAACAGGCAGACCGAACACTGAAGCTTTCTTT	CASSLTGRPNTEAFF
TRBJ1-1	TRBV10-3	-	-	TGTGCCATCACCAGGCGGGTTGACGACACTGAAGCTTTCTTT	CAITRRVDDTEAFF
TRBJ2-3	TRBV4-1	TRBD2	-	TGCGCCAGCACCGAAGCGGGGGCCAGCACAGATACGCAGTATTTT	CASTEAGASTDTQYF
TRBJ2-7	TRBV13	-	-	TGTGCCAGCAGCCCGATAGACAAGAGGAACTACGAGCAGTACTTC	CASSPIDKRNYEQYF
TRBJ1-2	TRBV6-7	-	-	TGTGCCAGCAGTTACTCGAAGGCTAGCGCCCTTCTCAGTGGGGGCTATGGCTACACCTTC	CASSYSKASALLSGGYGYTF
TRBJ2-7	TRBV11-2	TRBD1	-	TGTGCCAGCAGCCCTCTCAACAGGGGATCCTCCTCCTACGAGCAGTACTTC	CASSPLNRGSSSYEQYF
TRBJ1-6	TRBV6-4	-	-	TGTGCCAGCAGTGAATCGGGGAATTCACCCCTCCACTTT	CASSESGNSPLHF
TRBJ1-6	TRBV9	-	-	TGTGCCAGCAGCCCGAGAGGGATGAGCTCCTATAATTCACCCCTCCACTTT	CASSPRGMSSYNSPLHF
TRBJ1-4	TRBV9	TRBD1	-	TGTGCCAGCAGCCAAGGGACAGGGGACGAAAAACTGTTTTTT	CASSQGTGDEKLFF
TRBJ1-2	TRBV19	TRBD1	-	TGTGCCAGTAGTCCCCCGGGACAGTTTGGGCCACGAAACCTCAACTTC	CASSPPGQFGPRNLNF
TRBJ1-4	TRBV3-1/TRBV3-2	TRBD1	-	TGTGCCAGCAGCCAAGACCCAGGGGGAGGAAAACTGTTTTTT	CASSQDPGGGKLFF
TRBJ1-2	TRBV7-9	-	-	TGTGCCAGCAGCTTAGCGTCCGTAATGGACCGGTATGGCTACACCTTC	CASSLASVMDRYGYTF
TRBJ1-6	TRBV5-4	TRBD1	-	TGTGCCAGCAGCTTACAGGGGACACCCCTCCACTTT	CASSLQGTPLHF
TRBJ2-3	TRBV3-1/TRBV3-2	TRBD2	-	TGTGCCAGCAGCTACCTGGGACTAGCGGCGGCAGATACGCAGTATTTT	CASSYLGLAAADTQYF
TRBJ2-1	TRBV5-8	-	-	TGTGCCAGCAGCTACAGGGTCGATGAGCAGTTCTTC	CASSYRVDEQFF
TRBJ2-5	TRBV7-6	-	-	TGTGCCAGCAGCTTAGAGTGGGCCGGGTGGGAGACCCAGTACTTC	CASSLEWAGWETQYF
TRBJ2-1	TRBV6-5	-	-	TGTGCCAGCAACCGACCAGGATACAATGAGCAGTTCTTC	CASNRPGYNEQFF
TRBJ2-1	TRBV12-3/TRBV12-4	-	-	TGTGCCAGCAACCGGGGCTATGAGCAGTTCTTC	CASNRGYEQFF
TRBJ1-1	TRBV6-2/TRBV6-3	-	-	TGTGCCAGCAGCCCTCAGTTAAACACTGAAGCTTTCTTT	CASSPQLNTEAFF
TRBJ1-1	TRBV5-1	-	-	TGCGCCAGCAGCTTGGCCACCCCGGGAAGTGGAACTGAAGCTTTCTTT	CASSLATPGSGTEAFF
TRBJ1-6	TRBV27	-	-	TGTGCCAGCAGTTTAGGGGCAGCCAATAATTCACCCCTCCACTTT	CASSLGAANNSPLHF
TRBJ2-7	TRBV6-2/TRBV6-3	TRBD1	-	TGTGCCAGCAGTTCGGGACAGGGCCTCCTCTCCTACGAGCAGTACTTC	CASSSGQGLLSYEQYF
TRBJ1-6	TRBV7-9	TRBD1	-	TGTGCCAGCAGCTTAGAGACAGGGGGCAATTCACCCCTCCACTTT	CASSLETGGNSPLHF
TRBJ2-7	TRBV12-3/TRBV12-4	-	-	TGTGCCAGCAGTTTAGGACAGGTCTACGAGCAGTACTTC	CASSLGQVYEQYF
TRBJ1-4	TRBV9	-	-	TGTGCCAGCAGCGTAGTACCGGGGGATGAAAAACTGTTTTTT	CASSVVPGDEKLFF
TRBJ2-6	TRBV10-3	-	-	TGTGCCATCAGTGAGCATACAGGTCCTGGGGCCAACGTCCTGACTTTC	CAISEHTGPGANVLTF
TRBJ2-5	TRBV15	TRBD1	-	TGTGCCACCAGCAGAGTCCTTGATAACAGGGGTCAAGAGACCCAGTACTTC	CATSRVLDNRGQETQYF
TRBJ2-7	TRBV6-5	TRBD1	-	TGTGCCAGCGGACGGGGGACAGGGGACGAGCAGTACTTC	CASGRGTGDEQYF
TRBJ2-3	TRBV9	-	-	TGTGCCAGCAGCACACACATTAGGGGGGACACAGATACGCAGTATTTT	CASSTHIRGDTDTQYF
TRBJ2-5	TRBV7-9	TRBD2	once	TGTGCCAGCAGCTTAGTAGCGGGGAATCAAGAGACCCAGTACTTC	CASSLVAGNQETQYF
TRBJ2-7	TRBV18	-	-	TGTGCCAGCTCACCACCGCGTCAGCCCTACGAGCAGTACTTC	CASSPPRQPYEQYF
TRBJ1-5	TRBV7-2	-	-	TGTGCCAGCAGCTGCGAAGGGGGGCGCGGTCAGCCCCAGCATTTT	CASSCEGGRGQPQHF
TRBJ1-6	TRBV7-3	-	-	TGTGCCAGCAGCCCCGAGACATTAAATTCACCCCTCCACTTT	CASSPETLNSPLHF